This T cell receptor (beta chain) originates from a study of OX40 agonist ivuxolimab in advanced cancers. Produced via immunoSEQ multiplex PCR; TCRdb's table is partial and in-frame only. The profile shows some 15,000 clones, about 81% of them singletons. Points on this clone: Its antigen remains unidentified.

The study's findings and limits: In the expanded peripheral T cells, antigen specificity was never determined.

This CDR3 has 17 residues. Trimming left V 2 bases short and J 8 bases short, with 22 bases between. Germline V gene lookup returns CDR1 MDHEN and CDR2 SYDVKM. This specimen was CD4+ or CD8+ T cells sorted from blood, taken in a trial of the OX40 agonist ivuxolimab. This TCR was recovered from an adult with an advanced solid tumor such as melanoma, head and neck, liver or kidney cancer. J is TRBJ2-1 and V is TRBV28; TRBD1 is a possible D gene (5 bases). The CDR3 loop reads CASSLLGAGKDDYEQFF. The CDR3 nucleotides are TGTGCCAGCAGTTTACTAGGGGCAGGGAAAGACGACTATGAGCAGTTCTTC.